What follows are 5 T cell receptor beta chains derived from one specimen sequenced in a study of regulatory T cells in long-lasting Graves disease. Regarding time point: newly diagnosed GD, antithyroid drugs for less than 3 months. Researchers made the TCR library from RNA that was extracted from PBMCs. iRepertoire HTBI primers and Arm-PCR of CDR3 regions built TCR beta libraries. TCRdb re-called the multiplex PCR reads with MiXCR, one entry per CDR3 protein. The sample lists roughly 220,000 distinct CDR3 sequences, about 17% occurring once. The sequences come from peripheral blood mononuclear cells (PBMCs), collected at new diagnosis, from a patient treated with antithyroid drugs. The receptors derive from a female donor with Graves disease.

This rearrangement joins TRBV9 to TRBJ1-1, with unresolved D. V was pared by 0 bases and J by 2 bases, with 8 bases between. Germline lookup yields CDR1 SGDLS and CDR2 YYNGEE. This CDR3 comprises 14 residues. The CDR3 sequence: CASSVALHNTEAFF. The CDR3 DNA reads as TGTGCCAGCAGCGTAGCTCTTCATAACACTGAAGCTTTCTTT.

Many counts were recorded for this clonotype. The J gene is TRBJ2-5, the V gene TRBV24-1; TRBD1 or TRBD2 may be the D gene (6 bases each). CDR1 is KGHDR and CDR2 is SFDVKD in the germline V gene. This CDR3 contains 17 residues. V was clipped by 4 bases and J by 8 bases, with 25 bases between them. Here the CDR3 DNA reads TGTGCCACCAGTGAACCCGAAGGGGGACTCTGTATTGAAACCCAGTACTTC. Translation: CATSEPEGGLCIETQYF.

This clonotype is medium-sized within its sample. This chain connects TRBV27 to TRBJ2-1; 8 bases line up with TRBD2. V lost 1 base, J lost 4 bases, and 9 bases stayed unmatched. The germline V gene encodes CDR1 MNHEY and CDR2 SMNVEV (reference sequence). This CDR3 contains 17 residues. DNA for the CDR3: TGTGCCAGCAGTTTATTTTACGGGAGGGATGGGTACAATGAGCAGTTCTTC. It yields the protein CASSLFYGRDGYNEQFF.

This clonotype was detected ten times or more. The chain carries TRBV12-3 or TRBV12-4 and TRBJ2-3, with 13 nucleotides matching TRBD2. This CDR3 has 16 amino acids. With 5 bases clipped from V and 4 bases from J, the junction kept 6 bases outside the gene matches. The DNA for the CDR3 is TGTGCCAGCAGTCGGACTAGCGGGAGCCTCGCAGATACGCAGTATTTT. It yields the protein CASSRTSGSLADTQYF.

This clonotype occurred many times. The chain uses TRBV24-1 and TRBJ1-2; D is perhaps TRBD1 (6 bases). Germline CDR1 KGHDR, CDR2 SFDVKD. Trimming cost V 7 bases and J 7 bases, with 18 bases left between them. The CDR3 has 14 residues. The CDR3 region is CATRRGMWVRGYTF. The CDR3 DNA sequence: TGTGCCACCAGGAGGGGGATGTGGGTTCGTGGCTACACCTTC.